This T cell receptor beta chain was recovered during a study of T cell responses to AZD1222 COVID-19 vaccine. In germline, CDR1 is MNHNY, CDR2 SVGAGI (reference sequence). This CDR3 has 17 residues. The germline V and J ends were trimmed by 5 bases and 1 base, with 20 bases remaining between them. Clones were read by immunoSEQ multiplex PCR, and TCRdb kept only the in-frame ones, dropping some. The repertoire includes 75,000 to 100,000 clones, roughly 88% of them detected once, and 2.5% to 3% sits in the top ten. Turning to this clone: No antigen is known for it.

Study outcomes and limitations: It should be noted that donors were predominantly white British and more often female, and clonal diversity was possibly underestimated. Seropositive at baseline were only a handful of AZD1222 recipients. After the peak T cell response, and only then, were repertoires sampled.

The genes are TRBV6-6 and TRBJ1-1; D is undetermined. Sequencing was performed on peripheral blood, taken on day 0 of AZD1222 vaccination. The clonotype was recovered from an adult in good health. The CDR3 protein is CASSRLRQGRTNTEAFF. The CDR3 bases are TGTGCCAGCAGTCGACTCAGACAAGGGCGGACGAACACTGAAGCTTTCTTT.